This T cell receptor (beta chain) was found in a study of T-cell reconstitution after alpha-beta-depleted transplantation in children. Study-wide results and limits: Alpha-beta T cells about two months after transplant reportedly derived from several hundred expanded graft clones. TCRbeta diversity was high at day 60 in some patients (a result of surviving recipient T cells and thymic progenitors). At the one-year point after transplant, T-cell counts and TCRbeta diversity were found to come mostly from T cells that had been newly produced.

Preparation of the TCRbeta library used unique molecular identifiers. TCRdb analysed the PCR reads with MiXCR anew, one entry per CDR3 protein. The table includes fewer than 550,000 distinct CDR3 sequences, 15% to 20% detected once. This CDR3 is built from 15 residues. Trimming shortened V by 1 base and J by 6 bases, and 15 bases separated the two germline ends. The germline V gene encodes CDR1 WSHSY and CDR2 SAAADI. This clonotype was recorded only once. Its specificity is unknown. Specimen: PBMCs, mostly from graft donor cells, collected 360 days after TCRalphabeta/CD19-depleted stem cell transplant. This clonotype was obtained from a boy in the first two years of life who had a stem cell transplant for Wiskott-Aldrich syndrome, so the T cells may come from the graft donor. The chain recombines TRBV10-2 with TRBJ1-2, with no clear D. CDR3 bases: TGCGCCAGCAGTGAGTTAGGGATCGGGTTAAATGGCTACACCTTC. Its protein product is CASSELGIGLNGYTF.